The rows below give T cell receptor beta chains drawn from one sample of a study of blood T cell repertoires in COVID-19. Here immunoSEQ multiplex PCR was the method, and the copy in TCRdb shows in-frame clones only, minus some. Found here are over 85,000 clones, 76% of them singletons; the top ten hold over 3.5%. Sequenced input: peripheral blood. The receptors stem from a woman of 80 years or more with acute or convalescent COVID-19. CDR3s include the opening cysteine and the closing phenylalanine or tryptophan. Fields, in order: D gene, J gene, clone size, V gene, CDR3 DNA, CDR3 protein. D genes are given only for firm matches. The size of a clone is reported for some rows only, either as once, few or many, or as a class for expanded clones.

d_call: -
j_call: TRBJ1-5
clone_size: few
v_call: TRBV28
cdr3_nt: TGTGCCAGCAGTCCCGGCGGGGGGAGGGTCGTTCCCCAGCATTTT
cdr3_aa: CASSPGGGRVVPQHF

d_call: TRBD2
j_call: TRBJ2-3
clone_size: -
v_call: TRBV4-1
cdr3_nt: TGCGCCAGCAGCACGCAGGCGGGGGGGACTCCTACGCAGTATTTT
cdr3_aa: CASSTQAGGTPTQYF

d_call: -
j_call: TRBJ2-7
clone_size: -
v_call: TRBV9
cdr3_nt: TGTGCCAGCAGCGTACAAGCGGGCTTCTACGAGCAGTACTTC
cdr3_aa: CASSVQAGFYEQYF

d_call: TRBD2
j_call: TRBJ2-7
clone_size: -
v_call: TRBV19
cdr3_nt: TGTGCCAGTAGTATGTGGGGGCCGGGGGGGGCCTACGAGCAGTACTTC
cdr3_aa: CASSMWGPGGAYEQYF

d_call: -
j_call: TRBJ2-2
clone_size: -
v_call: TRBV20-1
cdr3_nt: TGCAGTGCTAGTAAACCAGGTAGCGGGGAGCTGTTTTTT
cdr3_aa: CSASKPGSGELFF

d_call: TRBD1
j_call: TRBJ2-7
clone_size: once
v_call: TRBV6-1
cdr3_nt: TGTGCCAGCAGTGATGTGGGACAGGGGGACGAGCAGTACTTC
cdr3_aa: CASSDVGQGDEQYF

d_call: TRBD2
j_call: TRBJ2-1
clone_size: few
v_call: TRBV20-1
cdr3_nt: TGCAGTGCTAGTTCCGGACTAGCGGGTCAAGCATACAATGAGCAGTTCTTC
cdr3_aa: CSASSGLAGQAYNEQFF

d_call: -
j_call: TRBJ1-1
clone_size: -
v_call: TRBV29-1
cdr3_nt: TGCAGCGTTGAAGATGAAGCCAGGGCCATGGCAGCTTTCTTT
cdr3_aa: CSVEDEARAMAAFF

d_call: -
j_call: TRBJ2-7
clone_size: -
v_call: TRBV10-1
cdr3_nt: TGCGCCAGCAGGAAGGGGGACTCCTACGAGCAGTACTTC
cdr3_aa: CASRKGDSYEQYF

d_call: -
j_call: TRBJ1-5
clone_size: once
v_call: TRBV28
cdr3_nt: TGTGCCAGCAGTTTTGTCGGGGGGAATCAGCCCCAGCATTTT
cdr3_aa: CASSFVGGNQPQHF

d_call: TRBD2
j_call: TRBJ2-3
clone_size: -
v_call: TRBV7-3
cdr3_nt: TGTGCCAGCAGCTTAGCGGGAGGTACAGATACGCAGTATTTT
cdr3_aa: CASSLAGGTDTQYF

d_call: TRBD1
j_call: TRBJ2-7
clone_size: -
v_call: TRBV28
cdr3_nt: TGTGCCAGCAGTTCCCAACGGGACAGGGATTACTTC
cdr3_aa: CASSSQRDRDYF

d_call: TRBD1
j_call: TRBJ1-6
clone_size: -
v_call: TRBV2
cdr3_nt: TGTGCCAGCAGTGGACAGGGAGATAATTCACCCCTCCACTTT
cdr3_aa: CASSGQGDNSPLHF

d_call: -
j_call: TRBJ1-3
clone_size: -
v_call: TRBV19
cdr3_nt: TGTGCCAGTAGCGTCCAGGGTTCGGATTCCATATATTTT
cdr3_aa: CASSVQGSDSIYF

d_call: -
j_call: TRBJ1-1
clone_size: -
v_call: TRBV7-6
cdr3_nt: TGTGCCAGCAGCTTAAAGTTTTATGGAACTATGAACACTGAAGCTTTCTTT
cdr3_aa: CASSLKFYGTMNTEAFF

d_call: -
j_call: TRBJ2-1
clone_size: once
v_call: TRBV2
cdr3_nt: TGTGCCAGCAGTGTAACTAGAAGCTACAATGAGCAGTTCTTC
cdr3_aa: CASSVTRSYNEQFF

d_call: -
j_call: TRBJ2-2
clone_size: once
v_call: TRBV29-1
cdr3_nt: TGCAGCGTTGTAGGGCTCGCGGGCACGAACACCGGGGAGCTGTTTTTT
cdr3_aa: CSVVGLAGTNTGELFF

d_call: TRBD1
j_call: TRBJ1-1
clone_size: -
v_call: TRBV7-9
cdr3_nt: TGTGCCAGCAGGACAGGGTTGGGGAACACTGAAGCTTTCTTT
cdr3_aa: CASRTGLGNTEAFF

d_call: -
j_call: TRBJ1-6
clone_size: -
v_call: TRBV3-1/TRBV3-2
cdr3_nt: TGTGCCAGCAGCCAAGCGGGACAATATAATTCACCCCTCCACTTT
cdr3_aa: CASSQAGQYNSPLHF

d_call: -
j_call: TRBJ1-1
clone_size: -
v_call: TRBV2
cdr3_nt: TGTGCCAGCAGTTTTCCTAGAGTAGCTTTCTTT
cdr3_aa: CASSFPRVAFF

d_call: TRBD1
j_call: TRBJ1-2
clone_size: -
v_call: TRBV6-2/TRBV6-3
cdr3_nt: TGTGCCAGCAGTTACCCCGGGACAGGGGCCTATGGCTACACCTTC
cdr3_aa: CASSYPGTGAYGYTF

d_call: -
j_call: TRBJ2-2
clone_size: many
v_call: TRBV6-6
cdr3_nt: TGTGCCAGCAGTTACCACGGGAACACCGGGGAGCTGTTTTTT
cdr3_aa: CASSYHGNTGELFF

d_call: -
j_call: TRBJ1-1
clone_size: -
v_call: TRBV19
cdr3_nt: TGTGCCAGTAGTTCACAGGGCCTGGGGACTGAAGCTTTCTTT
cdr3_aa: CASSSQGLGTEAFF

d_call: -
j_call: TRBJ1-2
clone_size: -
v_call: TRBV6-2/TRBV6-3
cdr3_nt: TGTGCCAGCAGTTACTACCAGGGCGTAGGGTATGGCTACACCTTC
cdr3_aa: CASSYYQGVGYGYTF

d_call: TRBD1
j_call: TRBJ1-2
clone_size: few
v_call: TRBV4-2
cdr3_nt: TGTGCCAGCAGCCAACAAGTGACAGGGGGTCTCTATGGCTACACCTTC
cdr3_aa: CASSQQVTGGLYGYTF

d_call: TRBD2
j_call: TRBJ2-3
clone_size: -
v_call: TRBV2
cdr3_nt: TGTGCCAGCAGAAGGGCTAGCGGGGGCTTGAATACGCAGTATTTT
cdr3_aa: CASRRASGGLNTQYF

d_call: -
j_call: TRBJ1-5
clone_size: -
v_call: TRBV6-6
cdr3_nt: TGTGCCAGCAGCAACGACAGTGATCAGCCCCAGCATTTT
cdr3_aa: CASSNDSDQPQHF

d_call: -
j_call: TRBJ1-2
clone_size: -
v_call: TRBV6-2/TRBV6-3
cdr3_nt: TGTGCCAGCAGTTACTCCCCTTTGTTTACAGCTAACTATGGCTACACCTTC
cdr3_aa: CASSYSPLFTANYGYTF

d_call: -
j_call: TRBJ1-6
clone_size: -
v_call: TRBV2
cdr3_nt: TGTGCCAGCACACCGGCAGGCCAGGGGACACCCCTCCACTTT
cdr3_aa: CASTPAGQGTPLHF

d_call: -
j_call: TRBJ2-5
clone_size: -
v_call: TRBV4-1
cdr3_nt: TGCGCCAGCAGCCAAGTCCCCGAGCAAGAGACCCAGTACTTC
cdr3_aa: CASSQVPEQETQYF

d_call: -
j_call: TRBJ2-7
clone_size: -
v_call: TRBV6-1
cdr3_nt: TGTGCCTCCCAAGGCAGCGCCTACGAGCAGTACTTC
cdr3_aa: CASQGSAYEQYF

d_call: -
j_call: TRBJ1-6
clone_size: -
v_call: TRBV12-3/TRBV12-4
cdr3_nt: TGTGCCAGCAGTAGACAGCCTTCACCCCTCCACTTT
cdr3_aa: CASSRQPSPLHF

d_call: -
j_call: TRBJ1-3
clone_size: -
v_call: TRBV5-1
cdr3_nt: TGCGCCAGCAGCCCAATCTCTGGAAACACCATATATTTT
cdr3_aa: CASSPISGNTIYF

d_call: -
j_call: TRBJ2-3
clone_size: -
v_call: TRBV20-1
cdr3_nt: TGCAGTGCGACTAGCACAGATACGCAGTATTTT
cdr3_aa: CSATSTDTQYF

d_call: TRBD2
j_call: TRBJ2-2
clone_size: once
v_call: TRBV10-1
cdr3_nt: TGCGCCAGCAGTGATCCGGTCGGGACTAGCGGGACCGGGGAGCTGTTTTTT
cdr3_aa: CASSDPVGTSGTGELFF

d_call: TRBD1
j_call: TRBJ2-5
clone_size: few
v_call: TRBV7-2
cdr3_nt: TGTGCCAGCAGCTTAGACATGGGACAGGGCCCGGGACAAGAGACCCAGTACTTC
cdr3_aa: CASSLDMGQGPGQETQYF

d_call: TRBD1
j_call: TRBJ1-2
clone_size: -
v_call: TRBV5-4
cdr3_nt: TGTGCCAGCAGCTTGATCGACAGGGGGGCCTCTGACTATGGCTACACCTTC
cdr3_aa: CASSLIDRGASDYGYTF

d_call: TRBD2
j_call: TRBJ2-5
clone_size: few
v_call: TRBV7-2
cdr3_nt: TGTGCCAGCAGCTTAGTACCGTCTAGCGGAGGAGAGACCCAGTACTTC
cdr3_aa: CASSLVPSSGGETQYF

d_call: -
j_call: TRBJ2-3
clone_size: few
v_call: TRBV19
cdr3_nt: TGTGCCAGTAGTAGGCAGGCGAACACAGATACGCAGTATTTT
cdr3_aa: CASSRQANTDTQYF